These 14 T cell receptor beta chains were all obtained from the same sample, sequenced in a study of lymphopenia after photon versus proton radiotherapy. The data were produced by immunoSEQ multiplex PCR, yet TCRdb's version contains in-frame clones alone and is incomplete. The data contain approximately 24,000 clones, 90% of them seen just once; the ten biggest clones take up around 0.81%. Material: peripheral blood, obtained from a patient treated with photon-based radiotherapy. The source of these receptors is a woman in her forties or fifties with cholangiocarcinoma.

The chain joins TRBV6-1 to TRBJ1-4; D may be TRBD1 (5 bases). The CDR3 sequence is 13 residues long. Trimming shortened V by 4 bases and J by 8 bases, and 11 bases separated the two germline ends. Germline CDR1 and CDR2: MNHNS and SASEGT. The CDR3 DNA follows: TGTGCCAGCAGTGTGTCAGGGAGGGAAAAACTGTTTTTT. Its translation is CASSVSGREKLFF.

The V gene is TRBV10-3, the J gene TRBJ1-3; 7 positions agree with TRBD1. V lost 2 bases and J lost 3; bases outside the gene matches: 7. Germline V CDR1 and CDR2: ENHRY, SYGVKD. This CDR3 has 16 residues. The CDR3 region has the DNA TGTGCCATCAGTGAGGTACAGGGGAAGGTTGGAAACACCATATATTTT. Its protein is CAISEVQGKVGNTIYF.

This chain connects TRBV13 to TRBJ2-7; a possible D gene is TRBD1 (6 bases). V lost 4 bases and J 0 bases, leaving 16 bases between the germline ends. The CDR3 has 16 residues. Germline V gives CDR1 PRHDT, CDR2 FYEKMQ (reference sequence). The CDR3 protein is CASSSLTGTLSYEQYF. CDR3 in DNA: TGTGCCAGCAGCTCGCTTACAGGGACGCTCTCCTACGAGCAGTACTTC. The complete variable domain, with remaining parts taken from reference TRBV13 and TRBJ2-7, reads AAGVIQSPRHLIKEKRETATLKCYPIPRHDTVYWYQQGPGQDPQFLISFYEKMQSDKGSIPDRFSAQQFSDYHSELNMSSLELGDSALYFCASSSLTGTLSYEQYFGPGTRLTVT.

The rearrangement links TRBV6-5 to TRBJ2-7; tentative D call: TRBD2 (5 bases). Germline V gene data show CDR1 as MNHEY and CDR2 as SVGAGI. The CDR3 is 14 residues long. V shed 1 base and J shed 2 bases, with 9 bases lying between them. The CDR3 DNA is TGTGCCAGCAGTTACTTTCCGGGGACCTACGAGCAGTACTTC. Translated: CASSYFPGTYEQYF.

This clone was seen a handful of times. The chain employs TRBV23-1 and TRBJ2-7, with D perhaps matching TRBD1 (6 bases). TRBV23-1 is an ORF; its function is uncertain. The V end lost 6 bases, the J end lost 1 base, and 28 bases lay between the germline ends. This CDR3 is 19 amino acids long. CDR3 DNA: TGCGCCAGCAGGGACAGCCTCAAACTCCAGCACCTACTATCCTACGAGCAGTACTTC. Translated: CASRDSLKLQHLLSYEQYF.

This chain links TRBV6-5 with TRBJ2-7; TRBD1 aligns across 9 bases. CDR1 MNHEY and CDR2 SVGAGI come from the germline V gene. Trimming cost V 3 bases and J 0 bases; bases outside gene matches: 3. This CDR3 contains 15 residues. The CDR3 region is CASSYQTGGSYEQYF. CDR3 nucleotide sequence: TGTGCCAGCAGTTATCAGACAGGGGGCTCCTACGAGCAGTACTTC.

The chain combines TRBV19 with TRBJ1-6, with D perhaps matching TRBD1 (6 bases). Looked up from germline, CDR1 is LNHDA and CDR2 is SQIVND (reference sequence). The length of the CDR3 is 16 residues. V was pared by 7 bases and J by 13 bases, with 26 bases between. The CDR3 DNA sequence: TGTGCCAGTACCTTAGGTTCAGGGGCCTCCGCTCAGCCCCTCCACTTT. Encoded protein: CASTLGSGASAQPLHF.

The V and J genes are TRBV7-9 and TRBJ1-1, with a weak D call TRBD1 (5 bases). The CDR3 is 16 residues long. Trimming took 1 base from V and 1 from J, leaving 13 bases between them. The germline CDR1 and CDR2 sequences are SEHNR and FQNEAQ (reference sequence). CDR3 in DNA: TGTGCCAGCAGCTTAGGGGGGTTTAGTAGGAACACTGAAGCTTTCTTT. This encodes CASSLGGFSRNTEAFF.

The rearrangement uses TRBV19 and TRBJ1-2; D is undetermined. The CDR3 contains 13 residues. V was cut by 3 bases and J by 8 bases, with 13 bases left in between. CDR1 LNHDA and CDR2 SQIVND come from the germline V gene (reference sequence). The DNA of the CDR3 is TGTGCCAGTAGTATGGCTCTGGAGAGGGGCTACACCTTC. Its protein is CASSMALERGYTF.

This rearrangement joins TRBV21-1 to TRBJ1-4; no check of the table's D call, TRBD1, against the DNA was made. TRBV21-1 is a pseudogene. This CDR3 contains 18 residues. The CDR3 DNA is TGTGCCAGCAGCGACGGACAGGGAAATTCTGCAACTAATGAAAAACTGTTTTTT. Protein product: CASSDGQGNSATNEKLFF.

This clone was found once. The chain joins TRBV10-3 to TRBJ1-6; weak D call: TRBD1 (5 bases). CDR3 size: 14 residues. V dropped 4 bases and J dropped 7 bases, with 11 bases sitting between them. The germline V gene has CDR1 ENHRY and CDR2 SYGVKD. CDR3 nucleotides: TGTGCCATCAGTGCTGCGTCAGGGAATTCACCCCTCCACTTT. Its translation is CAISAASGNSPLHF.

The rearrangement links TRBV4-3 to TRBJ1-3, with D unclear. Germline V gene data show CDR1 as LGHNA and CDR2 as YSLEER. V shed 1 base and J shed 4 bases, with 17 bases lying between them. The CDR3 consists of 17 residues. CDR3 nucleotide sequence: TGCGCCAGCAGCCAAGGTAGACTCGGTTGGGCCGGAAACACCATATATTTT. Residues: CASSQGRLGWAGNTIYF.

This clone was seen more than once but under ten times. The CDR3 DNA reads as TGTGCCAGTAGTCCCAAGACAGGGTCAACCGGGGAGCTGTTTTTT. Protein product: CASSPKTGSTGELFF. The gene calls are TRBV19 and TRBJ2-2, with 7 bases lining up with TRBD1. V was pared by 5 bases and J by 5 bases, with 8 bases of the junction left unmatched. Looked up from germline, CDR1 is LNHDA and CDR2 is SQIVND (reference sequence). The CDR3 loop spans 15 amino acids.

This clone came up a few times. V gene TRBV7-9 combines with J gene TRBJ1-1; D remains unclear. Looked up from germline, CDR1 is SEHNR and CDR2 is FQNEAQ (reference sequence). Trimming stripped 2 bases from V and 0 bases from J, with 7 bases between. The CDR3 is made up of 14 amino acids. The CDR3 nucleotides read TGTGCCAGCAGCTTATCCGGCATGAACACTGAAGCTTTCTTT. It encodes CASSLSGMNTEAFF.